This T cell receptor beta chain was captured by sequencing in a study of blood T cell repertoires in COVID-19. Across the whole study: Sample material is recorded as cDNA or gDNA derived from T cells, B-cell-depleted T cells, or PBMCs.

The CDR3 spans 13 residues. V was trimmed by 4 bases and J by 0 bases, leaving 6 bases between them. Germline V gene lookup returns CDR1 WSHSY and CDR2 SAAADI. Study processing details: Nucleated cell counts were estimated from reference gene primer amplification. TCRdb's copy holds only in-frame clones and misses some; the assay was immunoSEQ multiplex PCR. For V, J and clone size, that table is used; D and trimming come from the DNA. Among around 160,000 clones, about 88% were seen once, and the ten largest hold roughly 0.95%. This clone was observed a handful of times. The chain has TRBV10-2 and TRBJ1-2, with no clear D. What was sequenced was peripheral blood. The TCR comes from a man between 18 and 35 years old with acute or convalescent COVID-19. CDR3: CASSALSNYGYTF. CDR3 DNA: TGCGCCAGCAGTGCCTTATCTAACTATGGCTACACCTTC.